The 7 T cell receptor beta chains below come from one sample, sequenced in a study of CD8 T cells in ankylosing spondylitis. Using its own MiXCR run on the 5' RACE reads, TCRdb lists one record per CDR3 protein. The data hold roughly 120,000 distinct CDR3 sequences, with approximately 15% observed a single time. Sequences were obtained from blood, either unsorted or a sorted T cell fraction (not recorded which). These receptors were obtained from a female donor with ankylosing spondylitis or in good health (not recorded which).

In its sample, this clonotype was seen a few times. The CDR3 loop reads CSARDSLRGPLHF. The CDR3 nucleotides are TGCAGTGCCAGGGACAGTCTTAGGGGACCCCTCCACTTT. V gene TRBV20-1 combines with J gene TRBJ1-6, with 7 bases aligning to TRBD1. Losses at the gene ends were 6 bases for V and 12 bases for J; bases not matched to a gene: 11. Germline V gives CDR1 DFQATT, CDR2 SNEGSKA (reference sequence). The length of the CDR3 is 13 residues.

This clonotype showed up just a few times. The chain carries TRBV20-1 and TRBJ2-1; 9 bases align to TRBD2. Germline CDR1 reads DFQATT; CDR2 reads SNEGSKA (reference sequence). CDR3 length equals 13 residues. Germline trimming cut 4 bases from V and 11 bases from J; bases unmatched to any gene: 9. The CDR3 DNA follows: TGCAGTGCTAAGATGAGCGGGAGGATCCAGCAGTTCTTC. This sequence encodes CSAKMSGRIQQFF.

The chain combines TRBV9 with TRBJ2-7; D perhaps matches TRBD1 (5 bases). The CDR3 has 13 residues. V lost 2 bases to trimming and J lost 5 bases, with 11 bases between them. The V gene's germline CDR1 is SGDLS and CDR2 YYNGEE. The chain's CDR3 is CASSVAGIDEQYF. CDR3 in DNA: TGTGCCAGCAGCGTGGCAGGGATAGACGAGCAGTACTTC. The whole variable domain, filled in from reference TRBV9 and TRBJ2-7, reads DSGVTQTPKHLITATGQRVTLRCSPRSGDLSVYWYQQSLDQGLQFLIQYYNGEERAKGNILERFSAQQFPDLHSELNLSSLELGDSALYFCASSVAGIDEQYFGPGTRLTVT.

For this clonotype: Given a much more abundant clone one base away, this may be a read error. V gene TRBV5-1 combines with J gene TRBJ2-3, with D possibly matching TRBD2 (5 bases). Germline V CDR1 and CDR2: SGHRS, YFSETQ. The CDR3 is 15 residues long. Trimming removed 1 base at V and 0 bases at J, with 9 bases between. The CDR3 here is CASSLSTNSTDTQYF. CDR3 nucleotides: TGCGCCAGCAGCTTGTCGACTAACAGCACAGATACGCAGTATTTT.

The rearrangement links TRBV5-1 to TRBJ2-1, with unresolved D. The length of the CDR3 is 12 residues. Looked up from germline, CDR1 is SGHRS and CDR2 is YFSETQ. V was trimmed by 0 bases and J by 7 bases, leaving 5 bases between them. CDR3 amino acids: CASSLGNNEQFF. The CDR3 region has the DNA TGCGCCAGCAGCTTGGGAAATAATGAGCAGTTCTTC. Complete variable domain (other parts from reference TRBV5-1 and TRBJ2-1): KAGVTQTPRYLIKTRGQQVTLSCSPISGHRSVSWYQQTPGQGLQFLFEYFSETQRNKGNFPGRFSGRQFSNSRSEMNVSTLELGDSALYLCASSLGNNEQFFGPGTRLTVL.

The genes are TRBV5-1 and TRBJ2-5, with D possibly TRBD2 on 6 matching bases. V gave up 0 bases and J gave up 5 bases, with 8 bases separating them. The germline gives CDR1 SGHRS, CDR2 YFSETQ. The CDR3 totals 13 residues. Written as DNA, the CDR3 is TGCGCCAGCAGCTTGGAGGAGGGTGAGACCCAGTACTTC. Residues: CASSLEEGETQYF. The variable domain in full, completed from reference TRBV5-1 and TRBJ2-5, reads KAGVTQTPRYLIKTRGQQVTLSCSPISGHRSVSWYQQTPGQGLQFLFEYFSETQRNKGNFPGRFSGRQFSNSRSEMNVSTLELGDSALYLCASSLEEGETQYFGPGTRLLVL.

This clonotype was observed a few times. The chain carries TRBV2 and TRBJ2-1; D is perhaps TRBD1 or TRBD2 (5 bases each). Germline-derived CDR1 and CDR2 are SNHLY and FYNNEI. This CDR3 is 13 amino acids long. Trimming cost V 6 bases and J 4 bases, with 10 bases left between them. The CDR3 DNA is TGTGCCAGCAGGGGGGAGTTTTACAATGAGCAGTTCTTC. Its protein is CASRGEFYNEQFF. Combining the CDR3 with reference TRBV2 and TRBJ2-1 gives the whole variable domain EPEVTQTPSHQVTQMGQEVILRCVPISNHLYFYWYRQILGQKVEFLVSFYNNEISEKSEIFDDQFSVERPDGSNFTLKIRSTKLEDSAMYFCASRGEFYNEQFFGPGTRLTVL.